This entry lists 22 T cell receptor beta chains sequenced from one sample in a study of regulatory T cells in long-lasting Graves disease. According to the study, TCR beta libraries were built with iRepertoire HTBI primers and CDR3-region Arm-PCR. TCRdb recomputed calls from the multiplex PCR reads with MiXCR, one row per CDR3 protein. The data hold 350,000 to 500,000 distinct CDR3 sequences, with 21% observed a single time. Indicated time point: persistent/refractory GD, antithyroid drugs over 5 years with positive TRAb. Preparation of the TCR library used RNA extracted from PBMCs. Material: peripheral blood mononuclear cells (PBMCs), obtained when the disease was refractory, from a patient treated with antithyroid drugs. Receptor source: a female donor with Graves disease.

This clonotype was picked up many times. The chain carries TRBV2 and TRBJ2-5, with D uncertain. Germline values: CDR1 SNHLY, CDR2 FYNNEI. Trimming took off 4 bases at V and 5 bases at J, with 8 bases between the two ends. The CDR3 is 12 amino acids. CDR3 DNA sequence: TGTGCCAGCAGTGGGACGTGGGAGACCCAGTACTTC. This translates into CASSGTWETQYF.

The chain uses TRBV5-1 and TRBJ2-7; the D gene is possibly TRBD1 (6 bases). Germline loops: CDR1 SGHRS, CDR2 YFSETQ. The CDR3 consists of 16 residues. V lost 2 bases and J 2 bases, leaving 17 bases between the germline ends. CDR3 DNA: TGCGCCAGCAGCTTACCCCGGGACAAAGAAACCTACGAGCAGTACTTC. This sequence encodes CASSLPRDKETYEQYF.

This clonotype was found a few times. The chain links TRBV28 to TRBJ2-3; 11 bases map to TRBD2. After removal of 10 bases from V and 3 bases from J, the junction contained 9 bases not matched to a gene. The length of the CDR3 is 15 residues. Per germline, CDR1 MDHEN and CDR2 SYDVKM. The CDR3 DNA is TGTGCCACTGACGGACTAGCGGGCCAAACAGATACGCAGTATTTT. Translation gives CATDGLAGQTDTQYF.

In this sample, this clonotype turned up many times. CDR3 amino acids: CASSLIDREETQYF. The CDR3 DNA reads as TGTGCCAGCAGCCTGATTGACAGGGAGGAGACCCAGTACTTC. The chain employs TRBV3-1 and TRBJ2-5, with 7 bases aligning to TRBD1. With V trimmed by 4 bases and J by 5 bases, 7 bases remained unmatched. The CDR3 spans 14 residues. Germline V lookup: CDR1 LGHDT, CDR2 YNNKEL (reference sequence).

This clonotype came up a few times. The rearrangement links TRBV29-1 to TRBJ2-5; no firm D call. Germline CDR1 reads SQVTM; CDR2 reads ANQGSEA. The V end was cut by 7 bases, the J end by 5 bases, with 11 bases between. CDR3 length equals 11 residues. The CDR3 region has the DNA TGCAGCGCAACCCAGGAGGAGACCCAGTACTTC. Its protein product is CSATQEETQYF.

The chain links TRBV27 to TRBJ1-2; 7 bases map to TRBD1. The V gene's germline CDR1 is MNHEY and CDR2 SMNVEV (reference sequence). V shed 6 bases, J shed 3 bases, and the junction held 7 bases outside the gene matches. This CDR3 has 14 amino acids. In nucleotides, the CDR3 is TGTGCCAGCAGCTCACAGGGGTTGGACTATGGCTACACCTTC. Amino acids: CASSSQGLDYGYTF.

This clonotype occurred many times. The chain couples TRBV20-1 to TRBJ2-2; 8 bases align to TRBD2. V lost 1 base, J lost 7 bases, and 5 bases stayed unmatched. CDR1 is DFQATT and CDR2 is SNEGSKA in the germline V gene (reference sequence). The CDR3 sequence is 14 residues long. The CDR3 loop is CSARVGSGNGELFF. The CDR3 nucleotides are TGCAGTGCTAGAGTCGGTAGCGGGAACGGGGAGCTGTTTTTT.

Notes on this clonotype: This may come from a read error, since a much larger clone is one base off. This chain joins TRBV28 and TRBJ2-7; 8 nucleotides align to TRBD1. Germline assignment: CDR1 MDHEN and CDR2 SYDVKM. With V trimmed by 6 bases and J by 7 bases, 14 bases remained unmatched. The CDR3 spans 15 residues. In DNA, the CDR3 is TGTGCCAGCAGCTCCGCCGGGACAGGAGGGTTTGAGCAGTACTTC. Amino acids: CASSSAGTGGFEQYF.

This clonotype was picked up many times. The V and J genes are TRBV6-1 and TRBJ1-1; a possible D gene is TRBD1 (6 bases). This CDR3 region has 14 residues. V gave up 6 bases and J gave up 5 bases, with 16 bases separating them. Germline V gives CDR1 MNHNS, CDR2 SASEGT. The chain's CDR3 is CASSHTGADTEAFF. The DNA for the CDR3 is TGTGCCAGCAGCCACACGGGGGCGGATACTGAAGCTTTCTTT.

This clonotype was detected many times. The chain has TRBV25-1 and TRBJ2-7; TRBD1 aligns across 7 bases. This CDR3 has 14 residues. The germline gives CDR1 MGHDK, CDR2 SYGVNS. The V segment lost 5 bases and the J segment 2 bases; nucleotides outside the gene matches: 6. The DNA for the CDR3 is TGTGCCAGCAGTAACGACAGGGTACCCTACGAGCAGTACTTC. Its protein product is CASSNDRVPYEQYF.

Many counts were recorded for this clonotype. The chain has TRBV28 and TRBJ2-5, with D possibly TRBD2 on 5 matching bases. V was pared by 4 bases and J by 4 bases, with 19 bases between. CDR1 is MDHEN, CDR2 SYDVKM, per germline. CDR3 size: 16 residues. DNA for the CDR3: TGTGCCAGCAGTTCCCTCCTAGGGAGTGAAAGAGAGACCCAGTACTTC. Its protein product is CASSSLLGSERETQYF. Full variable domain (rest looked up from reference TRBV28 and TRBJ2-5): DVKVTQSSRYLVKRTGEKVFLECVQDMDHENMFWYRQDPGLGLRLIYFSYDVKMKEKGDIPEGYSVSREKKERFSLILESASTNQTSMYLCASSSLLGSERETQYFGPGTRLLVL.

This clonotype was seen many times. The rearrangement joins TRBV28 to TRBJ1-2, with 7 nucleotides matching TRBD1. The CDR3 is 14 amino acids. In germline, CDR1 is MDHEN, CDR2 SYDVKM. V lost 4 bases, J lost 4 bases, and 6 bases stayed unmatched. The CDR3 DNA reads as TGTGCCAGCAGTTCGACAGGGTGGGGCTATGGCTACACCTTC. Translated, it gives CASSSTGWGYGYTF.

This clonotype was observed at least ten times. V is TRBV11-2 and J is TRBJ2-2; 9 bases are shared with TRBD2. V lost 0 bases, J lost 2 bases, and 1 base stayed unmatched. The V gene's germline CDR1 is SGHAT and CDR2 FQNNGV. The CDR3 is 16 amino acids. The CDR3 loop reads CASSLELAGNTGELFF. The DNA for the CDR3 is TGTGCCAGCAGCTTAGAGCTAGCGGGAAACACCGGGGAGCTGTTTTTT.

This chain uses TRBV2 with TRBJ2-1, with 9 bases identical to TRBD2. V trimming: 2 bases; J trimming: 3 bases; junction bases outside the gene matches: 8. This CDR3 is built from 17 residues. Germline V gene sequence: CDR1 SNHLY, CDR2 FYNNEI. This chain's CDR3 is CASSELWREGLYNEQFF. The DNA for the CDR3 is TGTGCCAGCAGTGAACTGTGGCGGGAGGGCCTCTACAATGAGCAGTTCTTC.

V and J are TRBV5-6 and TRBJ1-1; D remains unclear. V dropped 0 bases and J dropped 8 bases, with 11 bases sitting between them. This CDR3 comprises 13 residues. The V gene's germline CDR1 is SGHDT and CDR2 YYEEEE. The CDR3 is CASSLGYRSEAFF. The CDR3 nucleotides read TGTGCCAGCAGCTTGGGATACCGGAGCGAAGCTTTCTTT.

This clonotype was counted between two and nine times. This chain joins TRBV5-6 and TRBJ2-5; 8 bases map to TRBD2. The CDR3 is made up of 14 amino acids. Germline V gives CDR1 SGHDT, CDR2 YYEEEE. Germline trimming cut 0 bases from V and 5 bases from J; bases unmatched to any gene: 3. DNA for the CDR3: TGTGCCAGCAGCTTGGCTAGCGGGTTTGAGACCCAGTACTTC. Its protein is CASSLASGFETQYF.

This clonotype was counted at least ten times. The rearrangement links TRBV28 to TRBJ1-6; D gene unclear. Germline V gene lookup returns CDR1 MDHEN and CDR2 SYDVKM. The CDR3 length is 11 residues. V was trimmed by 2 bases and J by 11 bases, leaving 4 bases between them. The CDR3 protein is CASSLNPPLHF. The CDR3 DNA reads TGTGCCAGCAGTTTAAACCCACCCCTCCACTTT. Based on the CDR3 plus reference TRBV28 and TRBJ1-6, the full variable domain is DVKVTQSSRYLVKRTGEKVFLECVQDMDHENMFWYRQDPGLGLRLIYFSYDVKMKEKGDIPEGYSVSREKKERFSLILESASTNQTSMYLCASSLNPPLHFGNGTRLTVT.

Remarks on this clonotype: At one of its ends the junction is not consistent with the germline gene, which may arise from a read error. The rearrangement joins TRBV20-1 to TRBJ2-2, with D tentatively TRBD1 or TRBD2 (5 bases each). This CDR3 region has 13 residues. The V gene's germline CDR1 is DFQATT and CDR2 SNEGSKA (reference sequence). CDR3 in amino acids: CSAAEGLTGELLF. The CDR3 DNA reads TGCAGTGCTGCCGAGGGGCTAACCGGGGAGCTGCTTTTC.

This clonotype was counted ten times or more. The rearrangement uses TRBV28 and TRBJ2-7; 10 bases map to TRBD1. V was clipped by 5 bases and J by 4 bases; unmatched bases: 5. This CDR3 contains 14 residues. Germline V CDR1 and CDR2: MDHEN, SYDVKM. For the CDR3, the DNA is TGTGCCAGCAGTGCGGGACAGGGGTTGTACGAGCAGTACTTC. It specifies CASSAGQGLYEQYF.

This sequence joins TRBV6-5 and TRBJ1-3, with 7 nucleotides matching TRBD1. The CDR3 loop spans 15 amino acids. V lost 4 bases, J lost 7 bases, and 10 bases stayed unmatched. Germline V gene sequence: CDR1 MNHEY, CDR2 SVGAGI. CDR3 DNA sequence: TGTGCCAGCAGTTCCAACACCGGGACAGTGAACACCATATATTTT. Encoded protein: CASSSNTGTVNTIYF.

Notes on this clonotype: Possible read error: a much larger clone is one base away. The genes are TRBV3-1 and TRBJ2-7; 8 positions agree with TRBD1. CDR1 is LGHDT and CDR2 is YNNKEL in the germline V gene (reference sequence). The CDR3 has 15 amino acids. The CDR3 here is CASSQGTGQEYGQYF. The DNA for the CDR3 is TGTGCCAGCAGCCAAGGAACGGGACAGGAATACGGGCAGTACTTC.

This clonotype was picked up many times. The CDR3 is CSVEVLRRDRGETQYF. CDR3 sequence (DNA): TGCAGCGTTGAAGTCCTACGACGGGACAGGGGGGAGACCCAGTACTTC. V gene TRBV29-1 combines with J gene TRBJ2-5; 11 nucleotides align to TRBD1. With V trimmed by 1 base and J by 5 bases, 9 bases remained unmatched. CDR3 length: 16 amino acids. The germline gives CDR1 SQVTM, CDR2 ANQGSEA.